These T cell receptor beta chains were read from a single sample in a study of T cell clones after liver transplantation. Data came from immunoSEQ multiplex PCR; TCRdb stores just in-frame clones and leaves some out. The table has 95,000 to 110,000 clones, under 90% seen once. The specimen comprised CD4+ T cells from blood, sampled around 44 months after liver transplant. The receptors were gathered from a human patient who received a liver transplant. Some T cells could come from the graft donor. Both conserved end residues are part of each CDR3. Each record gives: J gene, clone size, V gene, D gene, CDR3 protein, CDR3 DNA. The D gene is left open where the match is weak. The size field is filled for only some rows; it gives once, few, many or a size class.

>TRBJ1-2|-|TRBV18|TRBD1
CASSDRERDGYTF
TGTGCCAGCTCAGACAGGGAGAGGGATGGCTACACCTTC
>TRBJ2-5|-|TRBV30|TRBD2
CAWSVLSGNHETQYF
TGTGCCTGGAGTGTACTGAGCGGGAACCATGAGACCCAGTACTTC
>TRBJ1-2|-|TRBV4-1|-
CASSQDKGLNYGYTF
TGCGCCAGCAGCCAAGATAAGGGCCTGAACTATGGCTACACCTTC
>TRBJ1-1|-|TRBV4-1|-
CASSTRTGNTEAFF
TGCGCCAGCAGCACCCGGACGGGGAACACTGAAGCTTTCTTT
>TRBJ2-1|-|TRBV25-1|TRBD2
CASSELRAGASNEQFF
TGTGCCAGCAGTGAATTGCGAGCGGGAGCTTCAAATGAGCAGTTCTTC
>TRBJ2-1|-|TRBV7-8|TRBD1
CASSSGTGWNNEQFF
TGTGCCAGCAGCTCAGGGACAGGGTGGAACAATGAGCAGTTCTTC
>TRBJ2-7|-|TRBV7-3|-
CASSQGPGAYEQYF
TGTGCCAGCAGCCAGGGCCCAGGAGCCTACGAGCAGTACTTC
>TRBJ1-6|-|TRBV5-5|TRBD1
CASSSGGLNSPLHF
TGTGCCAGCAGCTCAGGGGGCCTTAATTCACCCCTCCACTTT
>TRBJ2-5|-|TRBV18|TRBD1
CASSKDRGFQETQYF
TGTGCCAGCTCAAAGGACAGGGGCTTCCAAGAGACCCAGTACTTC
>TRBJ2-1|-|TRBV2|-
CASTAGPYNEQFF
TGTGCCAGCACGGCAGGGCCCTACAATGAGCAGTTCTTC
>TRBJ1-2|-|TRBV28|TRBD1
CASSSAQGDWSGYTF
TGTGCCAGCAGTTCGGCACAGGGGGATTGGTCTGGCTACACCTTC
>TRBJ1-2|-|TRBV7-3|TRBD1
CASSPGTGAANTF
TGTGCCAGCAGCCCCGGGACAGGGGCCGCAAACACCTTC
>TRBJ2-5|-|TRBV21-1|-
CASSKVSTSGGQETQYF
TGTGCCAGCAGCAAAGTGTCCACTAGCGGGGGTCAAGAGACCCAGTACTTC
>TRBJ1-2|-|TRBV19|TRBD1
CASSIQRVGTGYGYTF
TGTGCCAGTAGTATCCAGCGGGTAGGGACAGGGTACGGCTACACCTTC
>TRBJ2-3|-|TRBV7-9|TRBD2
CASSPWTSITDTQYF
TGTGCCAGCAGCCCCTGGACTAGTATCACAGATACGCAGTATTTT
>TRBJ2-5|-|TRBV7-7|-
CASSPGQGGKTQYF
TGTGCCAGCAGTCCGGGGCAGGGGGGAAAGACCCAGTACTTC
>TRBJ2-3|-|TRBV14|-
CASSQDWAGLRPSSTDTQYF
TGTGCCAGCAGCCAAGATTGGGCCGGTCTTCGACCCTCTAGCACAGATACGCAGTATTTT
>TRBJ1-2|-|TRBV2|-
CASAGWYGYTF
TGTGCCAGCGCAGGGTGGTATGGCTACACCTTC
>TRBJ2-3|-|TRBV18|-
CASSPQSGVTQYF
TGTGCCAGCTCACCACAATCAGGGGTAACGCAGTATTTT
>TRBJ1-3|-|TRBV29-1|-
CSVGEQVGNTIYF
TGCAGCGTTGGGGAGCAAGTTGGAAACACCATATATTTT
>TRBJ2-5|-|TRBV7-7|-
CASTSSPGQETQYF
TGTGCCAGCACCTCCAGCCCGGGCCAAGAGACCCAGTACTTC
>TRBJ1-6|-|TRBV21-1|-
CASSKESTGHSPLHF
TGTGCCAGCAGCAAAGAGTCAACAGGCCATTCACCCCTCCACTTT
>TRBJ2-3|few|TRBV5-6|TRBD2
CASSFVGGSTDTQYF
TGTGCCAGCAGCTTCGTGGGGGGGAGCACAGATACGCAGTATTTT
>TRBJ1-5|-|TRBV6-6|TRBD1
CASSRDRGGNQPQHF
TGTGCCAGCAGTCGGGACAGGGGGGGCAATCAGCCCCAGCATTTT
>TRBJ2-5|once|TRBV5-4|TRBD2
CASSSDGLGYQETQYF
TGTGCCAGCAGCTCTGACGGACTAGGGTACCAAGAGACCCAGTACTTC
>TRBJ1-5|-|TRBV27|TRBD1
CASSSQGANNQPQHF
TGTGCCAGCAGTTCTCAGGGGGCTAACAATCAGCCCCAGCATTTT
>TRBJ2-2|-|TRBV7-8|TRBD1
CASSLFGTGATGELFF
TGTGCCAGCAGCCTCTTCGGGACAGGGGCCACCGGGGAGCTGTTTTTT
>TRBJ1-1|-|TRBV7-9|-
CASSLEGLNTEAFF
TGTGCCAGCAGCTTGGAGGGATTGAACACTGAAGCTTTCTTT
>TRBJ2-5|-|TRBV9|TRBD2
CASSVGALAGRETQYF
TGTGCCAGCAGCGTAGGGGCGTTAGCGGGGAGGGAGACCCAGTACTTC
>TRBJ2-7|-|TRBV6-5|TRBD1
CASSETGSGSYEQYF
TGTGCCAGCAGCGAGACAGGGAGCGGCTCCTACGAGCAGTACTTC
>TRBJ2-7|-|TRBV6-1|-
CATQGEQYF
TGTGCCACTCAGGGCGAGCAGTACTTC
>TRBJ2-4|-|TRBV5-1|-
CASSLATTLRGGNIQYF
TGCGCCAGCAGCTTGGCCACGACCCTGAGGGGCGGAAACATTCAGTACTTC
>TRBJ1-3|-|TRBV7-2|-
CASLTDRLAGTIYF
TGTGCCAGCCTAACCGACCGGTTGGCTGGCACCATATATTTT
>TRBJ1-4|-|TRBV7-2|-
CASSLGGWREKLFF
TGTGCCAGCAGCTTAGGGGGCTGGAGAGAAAAACTGTTTTTT
>TRBJ2-3|-|TRBV28|-
CASSLGGPVNTQYF
TGTGCCAGCAGTTTAGGAGGGCCGGTGAATACGCAGTATTTT
>TRBJ2-7|-|TRBV28|TRBD2
CASSLGTRSYEQYF
TGTGCCAGCAGTTTAGGGACTAGGTCCTACGAGCAGTACTTC
>TRBJ2-7|-|TRBV5-1|-
CASSLRGPSAEQYF
TGCGCCAGCAGCTTAAGGGGACCCTCCGCCGAGCAGTACTTC
>TRBJ2-7|few|TRBV14|TRBD1
CASSQKRQGDNEQYF
TGTGCCAGCAGCCAAAAGAGACAGGGGGACAACGAGCAGTACTTC
>TRBJ2-2|-|TRBV7-6|-
CASSFRAGSTGELFF
TGTGCCAGCAGCTTTAGAGCAGGGAGTACCGGGGAGCTGTTTTTT
>TRBJ2-7|-|TRBV15|-
CATSRGSSYEQYF
TGTGCCACCAGCAGAGGAAGTTCCTACGAGCAGTACTTC
>TRBJ2-1|once|TRBV5-1|TRBD2
CASSLELAGVNEQFF
TGCGCCAGCAGCTTGGAACTAGCGGGAGTGAATGAGCAGTTCTTC
>TRBJ1-6|-|TRBV2|-
CASSEFRGRSPLHF
TGTGCCAGCAGTGAGTTCAGGGGCAGATCACCCCTCCACTTT
>TRBJ1-5|-|TRBV6-6|TRBD1
CASTKQGPNQPQHF
TGTGCCAGCACCAAACAGGGGCCCAATCAGCCCCAGCATTTT
>TRBJ2-3|-|TRBV18|TRBD1
CASSPHRDDMDRGNHTDTQYF
TGTGCCAGCTCACCACATAGAGATGACATGGACAGGGGAAATCACACAGATACGCAGTATTTT
>TRBJ2-7|-|TRBV19|TRBD1
CASGAGGSYEQYF
TGTGCCAGTGGGGCAGGGGGCTCCTACGAGCAGTACTTC
>TRBJ1-2|-|TRBV2|-
CASSARGSSYGYTF
TGTGCCAGCAGTGCTCGGGGGTCCAGCTATGGCTACACCTTC
>TRBJ2-7|once|TRBV28|-
CATNELYEQYF
TGTGCCACCAACGAACTTTACGAGCAGTACTTC
>TRBJ2-1|-|TRBV28|-
CASSFTDNEQFF
TGTGCCAGCAGTTTCACCGACAATGAGCAGTTCTTC